Presented here are 9 T cell receptor beta chains from one specimen sequenced in a study of neurological immune-mediated disorders. MiXCR was run by TCRdb on the 5' RACE reads, yielding one entry per CDR3 protein. The table includes fewer than 45,000 distinct CDR3 sequences, roughly 7% detected once. The sequenced material came from PBMCs. The receptors here all came from a woman in her forties in good health.

J is TRBJ2-1 and V is TRBV7-6; 8 bases match TRBD2. V lost 5 bases to trimming and J lost 2 bases; unmatched junction nucleotides: 5. This CDR3 has 15 residues. In germline, CDR1 is SGHVS, CDR2 FNYEAQ. CDR3 sequence reads: CASSPQRGTYNEQFF. CDR3 sequence (DNA): TGTGCCAGCAGCCCGCAGCGGGGGACCTACAATGAGCAGTTCTTC.

Ten or more counts support this clonotype. This sequence joins TRBV5-1 and TRBJ2-7; the D gene could be TRBD1 or TRBD2 (6 bases each). The V and J ends lost 3 bases and 5 bases respectively, with 9 bases between them. This CDR3 has 12 amino acids. Germline assignment: CDR1 SGHRS and CDR2 YFSETQ. The chain's CDR3 is CASSSGADEQYF. The CDR3 DNA reads TGCGCCAGCAGCTCGGGGGCGGACGAGCAGTACTTC.

This clonotype was found many times. V usage is TRBV4-1 and J usage is TRBJ1-2; D unresolved. The CDR3 has 12 amino acids. V was clipped by 0 bases and J by 8 bases, with 7 bases between them. CDR1 and CDR2 from the germline V gene are MGHRA and YSYEKL. This CDR3 reads CASSQDMGGYTF. For the CDR3, the DNA is TGCGCCAGCAGCCAAGATATGGGAGGCTACACCTTC.

The genes are TRBV10-1 and TRBJ2-1; TRBD2 matches 8 bases. Germline values: CDR1 WNHNN, CDR2 SYGVQD (reference sequence). V gave up 6 bases and J gave up 6 bases; unmatched junction bases: 4. CDR3 length equals 13 residues. In DNA, the CDR3 is TGCGCCAGCAGCAGTAGCGGGGTCAATGAGCAGTTCTTC. It translates to CASSSSGVNEQFF.

This clonotype occurred many times. The V call is TRBV5-6, the J call TRBJ2-3; the match to TRBD2 covers 11 bases. The V gene's germline CDR1 is SGHDT and CDR2 YYEEEE. With V trimmed by 3 bases and J by 1 base, 7 bases remained unmatched. The CDR3 is 17 residues long. The CDR3 here is CASSSTSGGTGTDTQYF. Written as DNA, the CDR3 is TGTGCCAGCAGCTCCACTAGCGGGGGCACGGGCACAGATACGCAGTATTTT.

This clonotype was found many times. This chain links TRBV5-1 with TRBJ1-5, with 7 bases identical to TRBD1. This CDR3 region has 14 residues. With V trimmed by 4 bases and J by 4 bases, 5 bases remained unmatched. Germline V gene data show CDR1 as SGHRS and CDR2 as YFSETQ. The CDR3 spells CASSRTGENQPQHF. CDR3 nucleotides: TGCGCCAGCAGCCGGACAGGCGAGAATCAGCCCCAGCATTTT.

Many counts were recorded for this clonotype. The genes are TRBV5-1 and TRBJ1-6; unclear D gene. Trimming pared 5 bases from V and 10 bases from J, leaving 10 bases between. The CDR3 loop spans 12 amino acids. Germline V gene lookup returns CDR1 SGHRS and CDR2 YFSETQ. CDR3 DNA sequence: TGCGCCAGCAGTTTTGAGGGCTCACCCCTCCACTTT. This sequence encodes CASSFEGSPLHF.

This clonotype was seen ten or more times. This sequence joins TRBV6-5 and TRBJ1-5, with D maybe TRBD1 (6 bases). CDR3 length equals 15 residues. Germline CDR1 MNHEY, CDR2 SVGAGI. Trimming shortened V by 4 bases and J by 4 bases, and 14 bases separated the two germline ends. The CDR3 region has the DNA TGTGCCAGCAGTTCAGGACAGAAACAGAATCAGCCCCAGCATTTT. Translating gives CASSSGQKQNQPQHF.

The sample holds many counts of this clonotype. V usage is TRBV7-9 and J usage is TRBJ1-5; D ambiguous. The CDR3 is 14 amino acids. Trimming took 4 bases from V and 1 from J, leaving 8 bases between them. The germline CDR1 and CDR2 sequences are SEHNR and FQNEAQ (reference sequence). The DNA for the CDR3 is TGTGCCAGCAGCTCGACGGTGAGCAATCAGCCCCAGCATTTT. It translates to CASSSTVSNQPQHF.